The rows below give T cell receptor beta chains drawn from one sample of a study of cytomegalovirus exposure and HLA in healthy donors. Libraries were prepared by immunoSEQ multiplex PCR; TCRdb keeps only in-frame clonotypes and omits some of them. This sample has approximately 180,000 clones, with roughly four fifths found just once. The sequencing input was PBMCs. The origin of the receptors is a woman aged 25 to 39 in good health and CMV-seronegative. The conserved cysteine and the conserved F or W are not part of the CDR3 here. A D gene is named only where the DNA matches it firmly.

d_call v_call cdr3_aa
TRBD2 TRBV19 ASSLPSREGLYEQF
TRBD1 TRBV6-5 ASSYSTTGDQPQH
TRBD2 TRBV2 ASSWGEGRTDTQY
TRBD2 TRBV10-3 AISEGLATYEQY
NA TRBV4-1 ASSQVQIQSGNTIY
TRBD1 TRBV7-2 ASSLYGRGLYNEQF
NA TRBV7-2 ASSLSGAEQY
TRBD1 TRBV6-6 ASSYGQGSGNQPQH
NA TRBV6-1 ASSERGRGNSPLH
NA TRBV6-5 ASSPVRDYEQY
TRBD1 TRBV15 ATSRVWNRDRSYNEQF
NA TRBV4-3 ASSQDLLAVSTYEQY